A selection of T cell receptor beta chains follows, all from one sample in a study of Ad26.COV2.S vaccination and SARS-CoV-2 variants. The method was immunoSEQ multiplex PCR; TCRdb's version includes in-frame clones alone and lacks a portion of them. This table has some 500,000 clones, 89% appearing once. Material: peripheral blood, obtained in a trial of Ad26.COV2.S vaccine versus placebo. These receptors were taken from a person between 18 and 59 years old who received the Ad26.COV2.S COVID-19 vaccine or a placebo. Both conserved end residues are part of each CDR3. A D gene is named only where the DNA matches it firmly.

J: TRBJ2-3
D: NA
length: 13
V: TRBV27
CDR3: CASARRGTDTQYF
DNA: TGTGCCAGCGCCCGCCGGGGCACAGATACGCAGTATTTT

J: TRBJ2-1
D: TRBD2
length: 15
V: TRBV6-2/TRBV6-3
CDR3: CASSYSREDYNEQFF
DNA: TGTGCCAGCAGTTACAGCCGGGAGGACTACAATGAGCAGTTCTTC

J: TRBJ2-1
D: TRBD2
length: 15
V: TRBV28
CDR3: CASSSLAGGPPAQFF
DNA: TGTGCCAGCAGTTCCTTAGCGGGAGGGCCGCCTGCGCAGTTCTTC

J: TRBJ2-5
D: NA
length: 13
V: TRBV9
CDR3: CASSVQGLETQYF
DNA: TGTGCCAGCAGCGTCCAGGGCCTGGAGACCCAGTACTTC

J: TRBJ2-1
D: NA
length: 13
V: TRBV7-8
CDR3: CASSFGGDNEQFF
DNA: TGTGCCAGCAGCTTCGGCGGAGACAATGAGCAGTTCTTC

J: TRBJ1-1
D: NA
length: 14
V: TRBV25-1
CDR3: CASARGGGNTEAFF
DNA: TGTGCCAGCGCCCGAGGAGGGGGTAACACTGAAGCTTTCTTT

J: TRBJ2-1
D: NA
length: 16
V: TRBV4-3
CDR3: CASSQGGGLSYNEQFF
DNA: TGCGCCAGCAGCCAAGGGGGCGGGCTCTCCTACAATGAGCAGTTCTTC

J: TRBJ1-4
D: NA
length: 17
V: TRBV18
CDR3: CASSPVGGGLGAEKLFF
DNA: TGTGCCAGCTCACCAGTGGGCGGCGGGTTAGGCGCTGAAAAACTGTTTTTT

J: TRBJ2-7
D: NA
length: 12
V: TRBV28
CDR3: CATQGSLYEQYF
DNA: TGTGCCACCCAGGGGAGTCTCTACGAGCAGTACTTC

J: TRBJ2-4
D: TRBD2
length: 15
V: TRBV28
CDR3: CASSLVGGSAHIQYF
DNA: TGTGCCAGCAGTTTAGTTGGCGGGAGCGCGCACATTCAGTACTTC